The 24 T cell receptor beta chains given below trace back to one sample, sequenced in a study of early T cells in non-severe SARS-CoV-2 infection. TCRdb re-analysed the 5' RACE reads in MiXCR, keeping a single row per CDR3 protein. The sample consists of nearly 90,000 distinct CDR3 sequences, approximately 15% of them appearing once. The material sequenced was whole blood. These receptors came from an adult who was a healthcare worker with PCR-confirmed SARS-CoV-2 infection or an uninfected control (not recorded which).

The chain carries TRBV5-1 and TRBJ2-3, with D hard to call. Germline lookup yields CDR1 SGHRS and CDR2 YFSETQ. The CDR3 is made up of 14 amino acids. Trimming shortened V by 4 bases and J by 2 bases, and 11 bases separated the two germline ends. The CDR3 is CASSPTESTDTQYF. CDR3 nucleotide sequence: TGCGCCAGCAGCCCTACAGAGTCCACAGATACGCAGTATTTT.

This clonotype was picked up a small number of times. V gene TRBV28 combines with J gene TRBJ1-2; D remains unclear. This CDR3 region has 16 residues. CDR1 MDHEN and CDR2 SYDVKM come from the germline V gene. With 6 bases removed from V and 4 bases from J, the gap between germline ends came to 21 bases. The CDR3 sequence is CASSQFSAGKGYGYTF. The DNA for the CDR3 is TGTGCCAGCAGCCAATTCTCCGCGGGGAAAGGCTATGGCTACACCTTC.

This clonotype was detected only a few times. The chain joins TRBV9 to TRBJ2-1; 11 bases are a match to TRBD1. The germline CDR1 and CDR2 sequences are SGDLS and YYNGEE. The CDR3 has 15 residues. V dropped 0 bases and J dropped 10; count of bases not matched to a gene: 6. The CDR3 reads CASSVAGTGGREQFF. Here the CDR3 DNA reads TGTGCCAGCAGCGTAGCCGGGACAGGGGGGCGGGAGCAGTTCTTC.

This clonotype was counted a few times. The chain links TRBV27 to TRBJ1-1; 7 bases agree with TRBD1. CDR3 length: 14 amino acids. The germline CDR1 and CDR2 sequences are MNHEY and SMNVEV (reference sequence). With V trimmed by 3 bases and J by 3 bases, 4 bases remained unmatched. The CDR3 region is CASSLAGGYTEAFF. The CDR3 coding sequence is TGTGCCAGCAGTTTGGCAGGGGGTTACACTGAAGCTTTCTTT.

This clonotype was counted only a few times. The V gene is TRBV5-1, the J gene TRBJ2-1, with D uncertain. Per the germline V gene, CDR1 is SGHRS and CDR2 is YFSETQ. CDR3 size: 14 residues. Trimming took 7 bases from V and 4 from J, leaving 15 bases between them. DNA for the CDR3: TGCGCCAGCTTTGCCGAGACATTTTACAATGAGCAGTTCTTC. This gives the protein CASFAETFYNEQFF.

This clonotype occurred a few times. The chain couples TRBV20-1 to TRBJ1-2; weak D call: TRBD1 (5 bases). V was clipped by 6 bases and J by 4 bases, with 9 bases between them. Germline CDR1 reads DFQATT; CDR2 reads SNEGSKA (reference sequence). The CDR3 loop spans 11 amino acids. The CDR3 protein is CSARQGYGYTF. CDR3 DNA sequence: TGCAGTGCGCGGCAGGGCTATGGCTACACCTTC.

The CDR3 here is CASSSGPTGGLTDTQYF. The CDR3 DNA follows: TGTGCCAGCAGCTCAGGCCCGACAGGGGGCCTCACAGATACGCAGTATTTT. This chain connects TRBV13 to TRBJ2-3; 10 bases fit TRBD1. Germline V gene data show CDR1 as PRHDT and CDR2 as FYEKMQ (reference sequence). With 4 bases clipped from V and 2 bases from J, the junction kept 9 bases outside the gene matches. The CDR3 totals 17 residues. Combining the CDR3 with reference TRBV13 and TRBJ2-3 gives the whole variable domain AAGVIQSPRHLIKEKRETATLKCYPIPRHDTVYWYQQGPGQDPQFLISFYEKMQSDKGSIPDRFSAQQFSDYHSELNMSSLELGDSALYFCASSSGPTGGLTDTQYFGPGTRLTVL.

The chain couples TRBV30 to TRBJ1-2; 7 bases are a match to TRBD1. V trimming: 3 bases; J trimming: 6 bases; junction bases outside the gene matches: 13. The V gene's germline CDR1 is GTSNPN and CDR2 SVGIG (reference sequence). The CDR3 extends over 15 amino acids. The CDR3: CAWSTPGGQFHGYTF. Written as DNA, the CDR3 is TGTGCCTGGAGCACACCAGGGGGACAGTTCCATGGCTACACCTTC.

This clonotype has only a few counts. The V gene is TRBV30, the J gene TRBJ1-4; D unclear. This CDR3 contains 13 residues. Germline CDR1 and CDR2: GTSNPN and SVGIG (reference sequence). The V gene lost 4 bases and the J gene lost 5 bases, with 11 bases spanning the gap. The CDR3 coding sequence is TGTGCCTGGAATGAGGGCACCAATGAAAAACTGTTTTTT. Translation: CAWNEGTNEKLFF.

This clonotype was counted between two and nine times. The CDR3 here is CASSTRTVSGFYEQYF. For the CDR3, the DNA is TGTGCCAGCAGCACTCGGACAGTCTCCGGGTTCTACGAGCAGTACTTC. This sequence joins TRBV7-6 and TRBJ2-7, with D perhaps TRBD1 (6 bases). The CDR3 totals 16 residues. The V gene lost 5 bases and the J gene lost 3 bases, with 20 bases spanning the gap. Germline CDR1 and CDR2: SGHVS and FNYEAQ.

This clonotype was detected only a few times. The genes are TRBV21-1 and TRBJ2-3; whether TRBD1, the table's D call, matches the DNA was not checked. TRBV21-1 represents a pseudogene. CDR3 length: 17 residues. The CDR3 coding sequence is TGTGCCAGCAGCATCAAAACAGGGACAGGGTGGACAGATACGCAGTATTTT. Its protein product is CASSIKTGTGWTDTQYF.

This clonotype was counted between two and nine times. The chain uses TRBV4-2 and TRBJ1-6; 9 positions match TRBD1. The CDR3 has 15 amino acids. Germline V lookup: CDR1 LGHNA, CDR2 YNFKEQ. V gave up 5 bases and J gave up 7 bases; unmatched junction bases: 6. CDR3 in DNA: TGTGCCAGCAGCGAGAGGGACAGGGACAATTCACCCCTCCACTTT. It encodes CASSERDRDNSPLHF.

V and J are TRBV6-6 and TRBJ2-1, with 7 bases matching TRBD2. V was clipped by 2 bases and J by 7 bases; unmatched bases: 5. Germline V lookup: CDR1 MNHNY, CDR2 SVGAGI (reference sequence). The CDR3 is 14 amino acids. CDR3 residues: CASSYSGGGNEQFF. CDR3 coding DNA: TGTGCCAGCAGTTACAGCGGCGGGGGAAATGAGCAGTTCTTC.

This clonotype has more than one count but fewer than ten. The CDR3 DNA follows: TGTGCCAGCAGTCCGGGACAGGGCTGGCAGCCCCAGCATTTT. As protein: CASSPGQGWQPQHF. J is TRBJ1-5 and V is TRBV12-3 or TRBV12-4, with 9 nucleotides matching TRBD1. After removal of 5 bases from V and 7 bases from J, the junction contained 6 bases not matched to a gene. CDR3 size: 14 residues.

In its sample, this clonotype was seen many times. The genes are TRBV29-1 and TRBJ1-1; a possible D gene is TRBD1 (5 bases). The V end lost 5 bases, the J end lost 1 base, and 11 bases lay between the germline ends. The CDR3 is made up of 13 amino acids. Germline assignment: CDR1 SQVTM and CDR2 ANQGSEA. CDR3 loop: CSVQGSGNTEAFF. CDR3 coding DNA: TGCAGCGTTCAGGGTTCGGGGAACACTGAAGCTTTCTTT.

This clonotype turned up a few times. The chain recombines TRBV29-1 with TRBJ1-1; unclear D gene. Germline V lookup: CDR1 SQVTM, CDR2 ANQGSEA. The CDR3 runs to 13 residues. Trimming took off 4 bases at V and 4 bases at J, with 13 bases between the two ends. The CDR3 region has the DNA TGCAGCGTTGCGGGGATTCTGGGCACTGAAGCTTTCTTT. Its translation is CSVAGILGTEAFF.

This clonotype was observed many times. The genes are TRBV3-1 and TRBJ2-1; D is undetermined. From germline, CDR1 is LGHDT and CDR2 YNNKEL (reference sequence). V was shortened by 4 bases and J by 2 bases, with 15 bases between the two germline ends. The CDR3 consists of 16 residues. The CDR3 DNA reads TGTGCCAGCAGCCCTTATAGGACGGTGGCCTACAATGAGCAGTTCTTC. Protein: CASSPYRTVAYNEQFF.

A few counts support this clonotype. V and J are TRBV12-3 or TRBV12-4 and TRBJ2-1; D might be TRBD2 (5 bases). The CDR3 is 15 amino acids. Deletions cut 1 base from V and 0 bases from J, with 7 bases between. CDR3 sequence reads: CASSLVGSSYNEQFF. The CDR3 DNA reads TGTGCCAGCAGTTTAGTGGGGAGCTCCTACAATGAGCAGTTCTTC.

This sequence joins TRBV29-1 and TRBJ1-2; no clear D. Trimming removed 6 bases at V and 8 bases at J, with 16 bases between. The germline CDR1 and CDR2 sequences are SQVTM and ANQGSEA. This CDR3 comprises 12 residues. The CDR3 reads CSVAEVERGYTF. The CDR3 DNA reads TGCAGCGTCGCAGAGGTTGAGAGAGGCTACACCTTC. Using reference TRBV29-1 and TRBJ1-2 for the parts outside the CDR3, the full variable domain is SAVISQKPSRDICQRGTSLTIQCQVDSQVTMMFWYRQQPGQSLTLIATANQGSEATYESGFVIDKFPISRPNLTFSTLTVSNMSPEDSSIYLCSVAEVERGYTFGSGTRLTVV.

This clonotype was counted ten times or more. J is TRBJ2-1 and V is TRBV12-3 or TRBV12-4, with TRBD2 matching 7 bases. This CDR3 has 15 residues. With V trimmed by 3 bases and J by 8 bases, 10 bases remained unmatched. DNA for the CDR3: TGTGCCAGCAGTTTGGGCGGGAGCTCGGTTCATGAGCAGTTCTTC. Translating gives CASSLGGSSVHEQFF.

This clonotype came up a few times. The rearrangement links TRBV14 to TRBJ2-1; 10 nucleotides align to TRBD2. V gave up 2 bases and J gave up 2 bases; unmatched junction bases: 3. Germline CDR1 SGHDN, CDR2 FVKESK. The length of the CDR3 is 16 residues. CDR3 sequence: CASSQPGLATYNEQFF. For the CDR3, the DNA is TGTGCCAGCAGCCAACCGGGACTAGCGACCTACAATGAGCAGTTCTTC.

This clonotype has more than one count but fewer than ten. This chain uses TRBV7-2 with TRBJ1-2; D remains unclear. V gave up 5 bases and J gave up 8 bases, with 15 bases separating them. The V gene's germline CDR1 is SGHTA and CDR2 FQGNSA. The CDR3 runs to 13 residues. The CDR3 spells CASSPLFAQGYTF. The CDR3 bases are TGTGCCAGCAGCCCCTTATTTGCGCAAGGCTACACCTTC.

This clonotype was counted many times. The chain links TRBV7-9 to TRBJ2-5; TRBD1 is a possible D gene (5 bases). Germline V CDR1 and CDR2: SEHNR, FQNEAQ (reference sequence). The V end lost 7 bases, the J end lost 3 bases, and 15 bases lay between the germline ends. The CDR3 spans 14 residues. The DNA of the CDR3 is TGTGCCAGCACGAAGGGGCAGAAAAAAGAGACCCAGTACTTC. This encodes CASTKGQKKETQYF.

This clonotype was seen a handful of times. This rearrangement joins TRBV19 to TRBJ2-6; D is perhaps TRBD1 (6 bases). Germline V CDR1 and CDR2: LNHDA, SQIVND (reference sequence). CDR3 length: 16 residues. The V gene lost 10 bases and the J gene lost 2 bases, with 18 bases spanning the gap. CDR3 protein: CATGATQGPGANVLTF. The CDR3 coding sequence is TGTGCCACCGGCGCCACTCAGGGGCCTGGGGCCAACGTCCTGACTTTC.